Detailed here is one T cell receptor (beta chain). A junction end diverges from the germline sequence, so it may reflect a read error. Other DNA sequences in the sample encode the same CDR3. The data belong to a study of blood T cell repertoires in COVID-19. Study as a whole: The origin of the acute and convalescent COVID-19 samples was the United States, Italy and Spain. PBMCs, B-cell-depleted T cells, or T cells provided the cDNA or gDNA that made up the material.

The CDR3 is 19 amino acids. Germline-derived CDR1 and CDR2 are SGHTA and FQGNSA. Authors' processing steps: Reference gene primer amplification gave nucleated cell count estimates. Clones were sequenced by immunoSEQ multiplex PCR, and TCRdb holds only the in-frame ones, with some missing. V, J and clone size derive from that table, while D and trimming were established from the DNA sequence. This repertoire shows approximately 300,000 clones, roughly 83% found once; its top ten account for under 2%. The TCR comes from a woman aged 50 to 65 with acute or convalescent COVID-19. This rearrangement joins TRBV7-2 to TRBJ2-4, with D maybe TRBD1 (6 bases). The sample consisted of peripheral blood. The CDR3 DNA reads TGTGCCAGCAGCTTTAGCCCCCGGCCCCAGGGGTGGGCCAAAAACATTCAATACTTC. This gives the protein CASSFSPRPQGWAKNIQYF.